A single sample gave rise to the 18 T cell receptor beta chains below, sequenced in a study of T cells after yellow fever vaccination. One entry per CDR3 protein, called by TCRdb with MiXCR from the 5' RACE reads. Among under 700,000 distinct CDR3 sequences listed, around 17% were seen once. This sample comprised PBMCs, obtained roughly 5 days after the first yellow fever vaccination. The receptors shown here come from a young man who received the YFV17D yellow fever vaccine.

The chain uses TRBV5-1 and TRBJ1-6, with D hard to call. The V gene lost 0 bases and the J gene lost 0 bases, with 16 bases spanning the gap. The CDR3 totals 19 residues. Germline V CDR1 and CDR2: SGHRS, YFSETQ. The CDR3 region is CASSLGAALGGSYNSPLHF. In DNA form, the CDR3 reads TGCGCCAGCAGCTTGGGGGCGGCTCTGGGAGGCTCCTATAATTCACCCCTCCACTTT.

Remarks on this clonotype: One end of the junction fails to match germline, which may point to a read error. The chain carries TRBV4-3 and TRBJ2-1; D is undetermined. The CDR3 is 14 amino acids. Germline V gene data show CDR1 as LGHNA and CDR2 as YSLEER. CDR3 nucleotides: TGCGCCAGCAGCCAAGTAAGGGAATCCAATGAGCGGTTCTTC. It encodes CASSQVRESNERFF.

V and J are TRBV4-3 and TRBJ2-7; 8 nucleotides align to TRBD1. V lost 0 bases to trimming and J lost 4 bases; unmatched junction nucleotides: 8. CDR3 length: 16 residues. CDR1 and CDR2 (germline): LGHNA, YSLEER. The CDR3 region is CASSQDPTGDFYEQYF. Here the CDR3 DNA reads TGCGCCAGCAGCCAAGACCCGACAGGGGATTTTTACGAGCAGTACTTC.

The chain joins TRBV7-6 to TRBJ1-5; TRBD1 agrees at 9 bases. The CDR3 contains 14 residues. The germline gives CDR1 SGHVS, CDR2 FNYEAQ. V lost 5 bases and J lost 6; bases outside the gene matches: 5. This chain's CDR3 is CASSRTGAGQPQHF. In nucleotides, the CDR3 is TGTGCCAGCAGCCGGACAGGGGCAGGTCAGCCCCAGCATTTT.

The genes are TRBV7-9 and TRBJ2-1; D is undetermined. Germline loops: CDR1 SEHNR, CDR2 FQNEAQ (reference sequence). V lost 2 bases, J lost 7 bases, and 6 bases lay in between. The CDR3 runs 12 residues. CDR3 residues: CASSLYENEQFF. The CDR3 DNA sequence: TGTGCCAGCAGCTTATATGAAAATGAGCAGTTCTTC.

J is TRBJ2-1 and V is TRBV3-1; maybe TRBD2 (5 bases). V was shortened by 1 base and J by 1 base, with 20 bases between the two germline ends. The V gene's germline CDR1 is LGHDT and CDR2 YNNKEL (reference sequence). This CDR3 contains 19 residues. CDR3 sequence (DNA): TGTGCCAGCAGCCAAGTCCCGCTCGGAGGTGTAGGGTCCTACAATGAGCAGTTCTTC. Translation gives CASSQVPLGGVGSYNEQFF.

The chain employs TRBV19 and TRBJ2-1, with unresolved D. Germline CDR1 LNHDA, CDR2 SQIVND (reference sequence). This CDR3 contains 15 residues. V was clipped by 0 bases and J by 2 bases, with 8 bases between them. The CDR3 is CASSIDRYPYNEQFF. For the CDR3, the DNA is TGTGCCAGTAGTATAGACAGGTACCCCTACAATGAGCAGTTCTTC.

The rearrangement links TRBV20-1 to TRBJ1-3; D unclear. Deletions cut 0 bases from V and 4 bases from J, with 13 bases between. The germline V gene has CDR1 DFQATT and CDR2 SNEGSKA (reference sequence). The CDR3 contains 15 residues. In nucleotides, the CDR3 is TGCAGTGCTAGAGATCGTCGGTTAGGGGGAAACACCATATATTTT. Its translation: CSARDRRLGGNTIYF.

This clonotype was found a few times. This chain links TRBV7-2 with TRBJ1-6, with D unclear. Deletions cut 4 bases from V and 4 bases from J, with 11 bases between. The CDR3 totals 15 residues. Germline V CDR1 and CDR2: SGHTA, FQGNSA. The CDR3, as DNA: TGTGCCAGCAGCTCAAGAGACGTTTATAATTCACCCCTCCACTTT. Residues: CASSSRDVYNSPLHF.

This chain joins TRBV6-1 and TRBJ2-3; TRBD2 aligns across 10 bases. Germline-derived CDR1 and CDR2 are MNHNS and SASEGT. J lost 5 bases, V lost 5 bases, and 7 bases had no gene match. This CDR3 is built from 15 residues. The CDR3 here is CASSPTSGLRDTQYF. CDR3 DNA: TGTGCCAGCAGTCCGACTAGCGGGTTGAGAGATACGCAGTATTTT.

This chain connects TRBV19 to TRBJ2-1; perhaps TRBD2 as D (5 bases). This CDR3 contains 13 residues. The germline V gene has CDR1 LNHDA and CDR2 SQIVND (reference sequence). Trimming shortened V by 2 bases and J by 8 bases, and 10 bases separated the two germline ends. Here the CDR3 DNA reads TGTGCCAGTAGTATACGGCGGCGGGATGAGCAGTTCTTC. Residues: CASSIRRRDEQFF. Variable domain in full (rest from reference TRBV19 and TRBJ2-1): DGGITQSPKYLFRKEGQNVTLSCEQNLNHDAMYWYRQDPGQGLRLIYYSQIVNDFQKGDIAEGYSVSREKKESFPLTVTSAQKNPTAFYLCASSIRRRDEQFFGPGTRLTVL.

Points on this clonotype: The junction differs from germline at one of its ends, possibly a read error. This chain joins TRBV5-1 and TRBJ1-1, with TRBD1 identical over 9 bases. Per germline, CDR1 SGHRS and CDR2 YFSETQ. This CDR3 is 15 amino acids long. CDR3 sequence: CTSSFVGQGNTEAFF. CDR3 in DNA: TGCACCAGCAGCTTTGTGGGACAGGGAAACACTGAAGCTTTCTTT.

Remarks on this clonotype: This may arise from a read error, as a much more abundant clone is one base away. Lacking the conserved final phenylalanine or tryptophan, this CDR3 likely reflects a read error. V is TRBV7-2 and J is TRBJ2-1; D may be TRBD2 (6 bases). CDR1 and CDR2 (germline): SGHTA, FQGNSA. Between the trimmed V and J ends, which lost 6 bases and 9 bases, there was a span of 9 bases. This CDR3 is built from 11 residues. This CDR3 is CASSLAIEQFL. In DNA form, the CDR3 reads TGTGCCAGCAGTCTAGCGATTGAGCAGTTCTTA.

Details on this clonotype: The junction departs from germline at one end; a sequencing error may be responsible. The V and J genes are TRBV29-1 and TRBJ1-1; possibly TRBD1 for D (6 bases). Germline V gene lookup returns CDR1 SQVTM and CDR2 ANQGSEA. The CDR3 runs to 13 residues. CDR3 sequence reads: CSGESGAPAEAFF. CDR3 nucleotide sequence: TGCAGCGGTGAATCGGGGGCGCCCGCTGAAGCTTTCTTT.

This clonotype has just a few counts. The chain couples TRBV3-1 to TRBJ1-3, with D unresolved. V lost 0 bases, J lost 1 base, and 4 bases lay in between. The germline V gene has CDR1 LGHDT and CDR2 YNNKEL (reference sequence). This CDR3 comprises 14 residues. This CDR3 reads CASSQDVSGNTIYF. The CDR3 nucleotides are TGTGCCAGCAGCCAAGATGTATCTGGAAACACCATATATTTT.

V is TRBV7-9 and J is TRBJ1-1; a weak D match, TRBD1 (5 bases). The CDR3 spans 13 residues. Germline V gene sequence: CDR1 SEHNR, CDR2 FQNEAQ (reference sequence). V dropped 5 bases and J dropped 5 bases, with 12 bases sitting between them. CDR3 sequence reads: CASSPGHLTEAFF. The CDR3 DNA sequence: TGTGCCAGCAGCCCCGGACACCTGACTGAAGCTTTCTTT. The entire variable domain, with the rest obtained from reference TRBV7-9 and TRBJ1-1, is as follows: DTGVSQNPRHKITKRGQNVTFRCDPISEHNRLYWYRQTLGQGPEFLTYFQNEAQLEKSRLLSDRFSAERPKGSFSTLEIQRTEQGDSAMYLCASSPGHLTEAFFGQGTRLTVV.

V is TRBV2 and J is TRBJ1-1; 7 positions match TRBD1. This CDR3 has 14 amino acids. Trimming cost V 4 bases and J 5 bases; bases outside gene matches: 7. Looked up from germline, CDR1 is SNHLY and CDR2 is FYNNEI. The CDR3 nucleotides are TGTGCCAGCAGTGCCGGAGGGGGCTTGACTGAAGCTTTCTTT. Encoded protein: CASSAGGGLTEAFF. Filled out from reference TRBV2 and TRBJ1-1, the complete variable domain reads EPEVTQTPSHQVTQMGQEVILRCVPISNHLYFYWYRQILGQKVEFLVSFYNNEISEKSEIFDDQFSVERPDGSNFTLKIRSTKLEDSAMYFCASSAGGGLTEAFFGQGTRLTVV.

The gene calls are TRBV11-3 and TRBJ2-3; possibly TRBD1 or TRBD2 for D (5 bases each). Per the germline V gene, CDR1 is SGHNT and CDR2 is YENEEA. Trimming shortened V by 3 bases and J by 8 bases, and 18 bases separated the two germline ends. The CDR3 is 15 residues long. The chain's CDR3 is CASSFSGPPPTTQYF. The CDR3, as DNA: TGTGCCAGCAGCTTTTCGGGACCCCCCCCTACTACGCAGTATTTT.